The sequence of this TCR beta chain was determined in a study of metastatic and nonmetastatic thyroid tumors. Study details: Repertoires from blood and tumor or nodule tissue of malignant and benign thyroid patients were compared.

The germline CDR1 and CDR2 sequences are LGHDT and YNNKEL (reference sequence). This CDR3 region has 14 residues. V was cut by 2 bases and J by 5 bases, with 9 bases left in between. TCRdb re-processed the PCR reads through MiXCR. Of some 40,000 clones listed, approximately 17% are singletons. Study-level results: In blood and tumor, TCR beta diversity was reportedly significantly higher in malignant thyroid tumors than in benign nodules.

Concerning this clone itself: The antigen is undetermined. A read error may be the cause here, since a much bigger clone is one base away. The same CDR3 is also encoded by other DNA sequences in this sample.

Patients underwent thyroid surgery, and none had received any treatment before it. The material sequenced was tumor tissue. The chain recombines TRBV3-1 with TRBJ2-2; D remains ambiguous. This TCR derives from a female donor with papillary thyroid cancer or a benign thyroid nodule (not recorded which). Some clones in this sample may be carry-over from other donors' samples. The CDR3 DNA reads TGTGCCAGCAGCCAAAAGTCGAGTACCGGGGAGCTGTTTTTT. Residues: CASSQKSSTGELFF.